This is a list of T cell receptor beta chains from one sample in a study of CD8 T cells in Susac syndrome. TCRdb re-derived calls from the immunoSEQ multiplex PCR reads in MiXCR, one entry per CDR3 protein. The profile covers around 95,000 distinct CDR3 sequences, with roughly 96% appearing a single time and 0.3% taken by the ten largest. Sequences were obtained from CD8+ T cells from PBMCs. The receptor source for this set is a human donor with Susac syndrome. CDR3s include the opening cysteine and the closing phenylalanine or tryptophan. A D gene is named only where the DNA matches it firmly.

d_call,v_call,cdr3_length,j_call,cdr3_aa,cdr3_nt
TRBD1,TRBV5-1,14,TRBJ2-7,CASSPLGQAYEQYF,TGCGCCAGCAGCCCCCTAGGACAGGCCTACGAGCAGTACTTC
.,TRBV3-1,14,TRBJ1-1,CASSQGSENTEAFF,TGTGCCAGCAGCCAAGGATCTGAGAACACTGAAGCTTTCTTT
TRBD1,TRBV5-4,14,TRBJ1-2,CASSFSGTGDVYTF,TGTGCCAGCAGTTTCTCCGGGACAGGGGACGTCTACACCTTC
.,TRBV15,12,TRBJ2-5,CATSSRQETQYF,TGTGCCACCAGCAGTAGGCAAGAGACCCAGTACTTC
.,TRBV19,19,TRBJ1-5,CASSFGEGQGSRVSQPQHF,.
.,TRBV5-1,15,TRBJ2-3,CASRVGLSYTDTQYF,TGCGCCAGCAGGGTGGGATTGTCATACACAGATACGCAGTATTTT
TRBD1,TRBV3-1,17,TRBJ2-1,CASSQAVTGSVNNEQFF,TGTGCCAGCAGCCAAGCCGTGACAGGGTCCGTGAACAATGAGCAGTTCTTC
.,TRBV3-1,17,TRBJ2-3,CASSLYGVGERTDTQYF,TGTGCCAGCAGCCTCTACGGCGTCGGGGAGAGGACAGATACGCAGTATTTT
.,TRBV3-1,13,TRBJ2-2,CASSHSNTGELFF,TGTGCCAGCAGCCACTCAAACACCGGGGAGCTGTTTTTT
.,TRBV9,16,TRBJ2-1,CASSRRSQGGGNEQFF,TGTGCCAGCAGCCGACGCAGCCAGGGAGGTGGCAATGAGCAGTTCTTC
TRBD2,TRBV20-1,14,TRBJ2-1,CSASGGGDYNEQFF,TGCAGTGCTAGCGGCGGGGGGGACTACAATGAGCAGTTCTTC
.,TRBV7-9,13,TRBJ1-1,CASSRGGDTEAFF,TGTGCCAGCAGCCGAGGAGGAGACACTGAAGCTTTCTTT